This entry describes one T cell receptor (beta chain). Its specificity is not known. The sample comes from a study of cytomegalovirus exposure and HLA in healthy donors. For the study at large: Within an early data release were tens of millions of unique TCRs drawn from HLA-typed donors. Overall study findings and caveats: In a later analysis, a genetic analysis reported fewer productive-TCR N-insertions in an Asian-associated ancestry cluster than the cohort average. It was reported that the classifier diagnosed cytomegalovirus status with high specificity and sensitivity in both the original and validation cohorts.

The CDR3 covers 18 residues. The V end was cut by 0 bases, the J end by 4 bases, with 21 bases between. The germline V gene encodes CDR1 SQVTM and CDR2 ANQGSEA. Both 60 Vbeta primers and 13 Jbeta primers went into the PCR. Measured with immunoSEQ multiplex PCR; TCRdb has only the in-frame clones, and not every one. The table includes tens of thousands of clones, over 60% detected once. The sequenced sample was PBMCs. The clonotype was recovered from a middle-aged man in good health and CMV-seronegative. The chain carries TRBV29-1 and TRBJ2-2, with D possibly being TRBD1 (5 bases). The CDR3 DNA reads TGCAGCGTTGAAGATCCCACTGGCAGGGCCAGTCCCACCGGGGAGCTGTTTTTT. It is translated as CSVEDPTGRASPTGELFF.